These 30 T cell receptor beta chains share one sample of origin, sequenced in a study of shared clonotypes between healthy human individuals. Using immunoSEQ multiplex PCR, the repertoire was profiled, and TCRdb retains in-frame clones only, with some absent. The data contain millions of clones, roughly 94% of them seen just once; the ten biggest clones take up 0.1% to 0.15%. The sample was naive CD4+ T cells sorted from blood. The sample's subset: CD45RA+ positively selected. All receptors come from a man between 18 and 35 years old in good health.

J is TRBJ2-2 and V is TRBV7-3, with D tentatively TRBD1 (6 bases). CDR3 length: 14 residues. The V and J ends lost 6 bases and 4 bases respectively, with 12 bases between them. The germline CDR1 and CDR2 sequences are SGHTA and FQGTGA. This chain's CDR3 is CASRPTGLTGELFF. DNA for the CDR3: TGTGCCAGCAGACCAACAGGGCTCACCGGGGAGCTGTTTTTT.

This chain uses TRBV9 with TRBJ2-3; D is undetermined. The CDR3 length is 15 residues. V was clipped by 2 bases and J by 0 bases, with 10 bases between them. The germline CDR1 and CDR2 sequences are SGDLS and YYNGEE. In DNA, the CDR3 is TGTGCCAGCAGCGTGTGGTGGGGAAGCACAGATACGCAGTATTTT. This codes for CASSVWWGSTDTQYF. Full variable domain (remainder filled in from reference TRBV9 and TRBJ2-3): DSGVTQTPKHLITATGQRVTLRCSPRSGDLSVYWYQQSLDQGLQFLIQYYNGEERAKGNILERFSAQQFPDLHSELNLSSLELGDSALYFCASSVWWGSTDTQYFGPGTRLTVL.

The rearrangement joins TRBV4-1 to TRBJ1-4; D is unresolved. The CDR3 covers 14 residues. In germline, CDR1 is MGHRA, CDR2 YSYEKL. V was pared by 3 bases and J by 7 bases, with 12 bases between. This chain's CDR3 is CASSHYQSTEKLFF. The CDR3 region has the DNA TGCGCCAGCAGCCATTACCAGAGTACTGAAAAACTGTTTTTT.

The V call is TRBV11-2, the J call TRBJ2-2; no firm D call. The CDR3 length is 16 residues. V was shortened by 1 base and J by 0 bases, with 9 bases between the two germline ends. CDR1 and CDR2 from the germline V gene are SGHAT and FQNNGV. The CDR3 loop reads CASSLVWQPNTGELFF. The CDR3 DNA reads as TGTGCCAGCAGCTTAGTGTGGCAGCCGAACACCGGGGAGCTGTTTTTT.

V gene TRBV6-6 combines with J gene TRBJ2-2; no clear D. V was trimmed by 0 bases and J by 3 bases, leaving 11 bases between them. This CDR3 has 16 amino acids. CDR1 and CDR2 from the germline V gene are MNHNY and SVGAGI (reference sequence). CDR3 residues: CASSYSAVSYTGELFF. The CDR3 nucleotides read TGTGCCAGCAGTTACTCAGCTGTGTCCTACACCGGGGAGCTGTTTTTT.

This chain joins TRBV28 and TRBJ2-3; 7 nucleotides line up with TRBD1. This CDR3 region has 15 residues. With 4 bases clipped from V and 0 bases from J, the junction kept 4 bases outside the gene matches. From germline, CDR1 is MDHEN and CDR2 SYDVKM. DNA of the CDR3: TGTGCCAGCAGTTACAGGGGCCTAAGCACAGATACGCAGTATTTT. It codes for CASSYRGLSTDTQYF.

This clone is a singleton in its sample. This chain joins TRBV7-9 and TRBJ2-3; weak D call: TRBD2 (5 bases). The CDR3 has 17 residues. V dropped 1 base and J dropped 2 bases, with 16 bases sitting between them. CDR1 is SEHNR, CDR2 FQNEAQ, per germline (reference sequence). CDR3 sequence (DNA): TGTGCCAGCAGCTTAGTTGTAGCGAAAGAATTCACAGATACGCAGTATTTT. It is translated as CASSLVVAKEFTDTQYF.

For this clone: Within the sample, other DNA sequences also encode this same CDR3. The chain is built from TRBV18 and TRBJ2-3, with 9 bases aligning to TRBD1. Looked up from germline, CDR1 is KGHSH and CDR2 is LQKENI. The CDR3 runs to 14 residues. V lost 4 bases to trimming and J lost 3 bases; unmatched junction nucleotides: 2. CDR3: CASSLGTGTDTQYF. The DNA for the CDR3 is TGTGCCAGCTCACTTGGGACAGGGACAGATACGCAGTATTTT.

With regard to this clone: This could be a read error, since a much larger clone is one nucleotide away. V and J are TRBV10-3 and TRBJ1-1, with 9 bases that match TRBD1. Germline assignment: CDR1 ENHRY and CDR2 SYGVKD. Trimming took 5 bases from V and 1 from J; bases not matched to a gene: 2. The CDR3 length is 14 residues. CDR3 in amino acids: CAISTTGGNTEAFF. The CDR3 bases are TGTGCCATCAGTACGACAGGGGGGAACACTGAAGCTTTCTTT.

The chain is built from TRBV30 and TRBJ2-2; D perhaps matches TRBD2 (5 bases). V was trimmed by 0 bases and J by 8 bases, leaving 16 bases between them. The CDR3 extends over 15 amino acids. Looked up from germline, CDR1 is GTSNPN and CDR2 is SVGIG (reference sequence). This chain's CDR3 is CAWSVLGIPMGELFF. The CDR3 DNA is TGTGCCTGGAGTGTACTAGGGATCCCCATGGGGGAGCTGTTTTTT.

V is TRBV6-5 and J is TRBJ2-7; the match to TRBD2 covers 11 bases. CDR1 and CDR2 (germline): MNHEY, SVGAGI. The CDR3 is made up of 15 amino acids. Germline trimming cut 6 bases from V and 3 bases from J; bases unmatched to any gene: 7. DNA of the CDR3: TGTGCCAGCAGACAGACTAGCGGGGTTTTCTACGAGCAGTACTTC. Translated, it gives CASRQTSGVFYEQYF.

A word on this clone: A much bigger clone sits one base away, suggesting this may be a read error. This chain uses TRBV18 with TRBJ1-6; D not resolved. The CDR3 is made up of 16 amino acids. Germline V gene sequence: CDR1 KGHSH, CDR2 LQKENI. CDR3 sequence: CASAPRGSSYNSPLHF. As DNA, the CDR3 is TGTGCCAGCGCACCGAGAGGGAGCTCCTATAATTCACCCCTCCACTTT.

V usage is TRBV28 and J usage is TRBJ1-2; 7 bases align to TRBD1. Germline V gene data show CDR1 as MDHEN and CDR2 as SYDVKM. The ends lost 2 bases at V and 12 bases at J; junction bases unmatched: 9. CDR3 size: 13 residues. The chain's CDR3 is CASSLGTDARDTF. The CDR3 coding sequence is TGTGCCAGCAGTTTAGGGACAGATGCGCGCGACACCTTC.

This chain connects TRBV5-1 to TRBJ1-1; D gene unclear. CDR1 is SGHRS, CDR2 YFSETQ, per germline. This CDR3 spans 15 amino acids. V gave up 1 base and J gave up 0 bases, with 10 bases separating them. The CDR3 loop is CASSLSPEVNTEAFF. The CDR3 DNA is TGCGCCAGCAGCTTGTCTCCGGAGGTGAACACTGAAGCTTTCTTT.

This rearrangement joins TRBV20-1 to TRBJ2-7; TRBD1 or TRBD2 may be the D gene (5 bases each). The germline V and J ends were trimmed by 1 base and 7 bases, with 8 bases remaining between them. Germline V gene sequence: CDR1 DFQATT, CDR2 SNEGSKA (reference sequence). The CDR3 covers 11 residues. This CDR3 reads CSARGGKEQYF. The CDR3 nucleotides are TGCAGTGCTAGAGGGGGGAAGGAGCAGTACTTC.

Comments on this clone: The same CDR3 can be traced to other DNA sequences in this sample. The gene calls are TRBV5-1 and TRBJ2-7, with D perhaps TRBD2 (5 bases). Germline V CDR1 and CDR2: SGHRS, YFSETQ. Trimming left V 0 bases short and J 0 bases short, with 7 bases between. The CDR3 totals 14 residues. CDR3 in DNA: TGCGCCAGCAGCTTGGGAGGGAGCTCCTACGAGCAGTACTTC. Encoded protein: CASSLGGSSYEQYF.

The rearrangement joins TRBV6-1 to TRBJ1-6, with D unresolved. Per the germline V gene, CDR1 is MNHNS and CDR2 is SASEGT. With 7 bases removed from V and 0 bases from J, the gap between germline ends came to 7 bases. The CDR3 runs 14 residues. The CDR3 reads CASIRSSYNSPLHF. CDR3 nucleotides: TGTGCCAGCATTCGAAGCTCCTATAATTCACCCCTCCACTTT.

CDR3 bases: TGTGCCTGGAGTGGGGAGAGGGGCAAGGGTGGCTACACCTTC. This encodes CAWSGERGKGGYTF. This chain uses TRBV30 with TRBJ1-2; possibly TRBD1 for D (5 bases). Germline CDR1 GTSNPN, CDR2 SVGIG (reference sequence). CDR3 length: 14 residues. V was cut by 1 base and J by 7 bases, with 16 bases left in between.

The rearrangement uses TRBV11-2 and TRBJ2-2, with TRBD2 matching over 8 bases. Germline V lookup: CDR1 SGHAT, CDR2 FQNNGV. With 5 bases clipped from V and 2 bases from J, the junction kept 10 bases outside the gene matches. There are 17 residues in the CDR3. In DNA, the CDR3 is TGTGCCAGCAGCCTCCTTGGGGTAGCGGGAAACACCGGGGAGCTGTTTTTT. It specifies CASSLLGVAGNTGELFF.

The gene calls are TRBV10-1 and TRBJ1-4; 8 bases are shared with TRBD1. The germline V gene encodes CDR1 WNHNN and CDR2 SYGVQD (reference sequence). This CDR3 contains 13 residues. V trimming: 6 bases; J trimming: 8 bases; junction bases outside the gene matches: 5. CDR3 in amino acids: CASSRGLEEKLFF. In DNA form, the CDR3 reads TGCGCCAGCAGCAGGGGGCTAGAGGAAAAACTGTTTTTT.

The rearrangement uses TRBV18 and TRBJ2-5, with D hard to call. V dropped 5 bases and J dropped 3 bases, with 10 bases sitting between them. This CDR3 contains 13 residues. CDR1 KGHSH and CDR2 LQKENI come from the germline V gene. Here the CDR3 reads CASSNDWEETQYF. The CDR3 DNA reads as TGTGCCAGCTCAAACGATTGGGAAGAGACCCAGTACTTC. Full variable domain (remainder filled in from reference TRBV18 and TRBJ2-5): NAGVMQNPRHLVRRRGQEARLRCSPMKGHSHVYWYRQLPEEGLKFMVYLQKENIIDESGMPKERFSAEFPKEGPSILRIQQVVRGDSAAYFCASSNDWEETQYFGPGTRLLVL.

Only one count was recorded for this clone. The CDR3 sequence is CASSYRTGGGNEQFF. In DNA, the CDR3 is TGTGCCAGCAGCTACCGGACAGGGGGAGGCAATGAGCAGTTCTTC. This chain uses TRBV7-9 with TRBJ2-1; 10 nucleotides line up with TRBD1. The CDR3 is made up of 15 amino acids. With 4 bases clipped from V and 6 bases from J, the junction kept 6 bases outside the gene matches. CDR1 is SEHNR, CDR2 FQNEAQ, per germline (reference sequence).

The CDR3 DNA reads TGTGCTAGTGGTTTGGTACTCAGCGGGAGTGGGAATGAGCAGTTCTTC. Translating gives CASGLVLSGSGNEQFF. The chain carries TRBV12-5 and TRBJ2-1, with TRBD2 identical over 8 bases. Trimming at V came to 0 bases and at J to 7 bases, leaving 8 bases not matched to a gene. The CDR3 covers 16 residues. Per germline, CDR1 LGHNT and CDR2 FRNRAP.

In nucleotides, the CDR3 is TGTGCCATCAGAGCGACTAGCGGTGAAAACATTCAGTACTTC. It is translated as CAIRATSGENIQYF. This chain connects TRBV10-3 to TRBJ2-4, with 9 bases identical to TRBD2. CDR3 length: 14 amino acids. V trimming: 6 bases; J trimming: 5 bases; junction bases outside the gene matches: 5. Looked up from germline, CDR1 is ENHRY and CDR2 is SYGVKD.

The chain recombines TRBV5-1 with TRBJ2-1, with TRBD1 matching over 9 bases. This CDR3 has 15 residues. The germline gives CDR1 SGHRS, CDR2 YFSETQ. Germline trimming cut 6 bases from V and 3 bases from J; bases unmatched to any gene: 7. CDR3 nucleotide sequence: TGCGCCAGCACCCAGGGACAGGGTAACTACAATGAGCAGTTCTTC. This sequence encodes CASTQGQGNYNEQFF.

This clone was detected once. The CDR3 loop is CASRTGPGAQETQYF. In DNA form, the CDR3 reads TGTGCCAGCAGAACCGGACCCGGGGCACAAGAGACCCAGTACTTC. This chain links TRBV2 with TRBJ2-5; D possibly uses TRBD1 or TRBD2 (5 bases each). The V and J ends lost 6 bases and 2 bases respectively, with 16 bases between them. The germline CDR1 and CDR2 sequences are SNHLY and FYNNEI. The CDR3 is 15 residues long.

The chain employs TRBV11-2 and TRBJ1-5; D is unclear. The CDR3 runs to 13 residues. The germline V gene encodes CDR1 SGHAT and CDR2 FQNNGV. Trimming left V 5 bases short and J 4 bases short, with 9 bases between. CDR3 in amino acids: CASSRTTNQPQHF. The DNA for the CDR3 is TGTGCCAGCAGCCGCACGACTAATCAGCCCCAGCATTTT.

The gene calls are TRBV6-6 and TRBJ1-1, with a possible D match to TRBD1 (5 bases). Trimming stripped 2 bases from V and 6 bases from J, with 16 bases between. The germline gives CDR1 MNHNY, CDR2 SVGAGI (reference sequence). This CDR3 has 15 amino acids. The CDR3 is CASSYTYLGDPEAFF. In nucleotides, the CDR3 is TGTGCCAGCAGTTACACGTACCTGGGGGACCCTGAAGCTTTCTTT.

The J gene is TRBJ2-2, the V gene TRBV10-3, with a possible D match to TRBD1 (5 bases). Trimming removed 10 bases at V and 7 bases at J, with 19 bases between. The germline V gene has CDR1 ENHRY and CDR2 SYGVKD. This CDR3 spans 14 amino acids. The CDR3 reads CATALRDKGGELFF. The CDR3, as DNA: TGTGCCACCGCCCTCAGGGATAAGGGCGGGGAGCTGTTTTTT.

The chain is built from TRBV2 and TRBJ2-1, with 10 bases identical to TRBD2. Germline trimming cut 3 bases from V and 7 bases from J; bases unmatched to any gene: 3. The germline gives CDR1 SNHLY, CDR2 FYNNEI. The CDR3 is 14 residues long. The CDR3 region has the DNA TGTGCCAGCAGTGACGGACTAGCGGTGAATGAGCAGTTCTTC. Translated: CASSDGLAVNEQFF.